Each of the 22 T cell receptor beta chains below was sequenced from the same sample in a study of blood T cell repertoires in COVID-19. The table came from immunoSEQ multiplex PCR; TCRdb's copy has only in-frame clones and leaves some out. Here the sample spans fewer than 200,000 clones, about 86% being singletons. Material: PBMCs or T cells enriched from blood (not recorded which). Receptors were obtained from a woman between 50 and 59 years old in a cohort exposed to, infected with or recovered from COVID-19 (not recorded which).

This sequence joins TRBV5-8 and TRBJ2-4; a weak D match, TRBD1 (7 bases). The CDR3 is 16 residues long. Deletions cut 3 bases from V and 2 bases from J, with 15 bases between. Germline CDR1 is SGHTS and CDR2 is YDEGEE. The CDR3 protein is CASSSGDSGSKNIQYF. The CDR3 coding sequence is TGTGCCAGCAGCTCGGGGGACAGTGGGTCCAAAAACATTCAGTACTTC.

The CDR3 sequence: CASSPVRGFYEQFF. Written as DNA, the CDR3 is TGTGCCAGCAGCCCTGTGCGGGGTTTCTATGAGCAGTTCTTC. The chain combines TRBV7-9 with TRBJ2-1; possible D gene TRBD2, 6 bases. There are 14 residues in the CDR3. The V end lost 5 bases, the J end lost 8 bases, and 16 bases lay between the germline ends. Germline values: CDR1 SEHNR, CDR2 FQNEAQ (reference sequence).

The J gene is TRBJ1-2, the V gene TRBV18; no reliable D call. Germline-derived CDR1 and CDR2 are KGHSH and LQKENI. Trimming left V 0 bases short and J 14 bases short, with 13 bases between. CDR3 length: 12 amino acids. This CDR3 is CASSPPEEGMTF. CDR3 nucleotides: TGTGCCAGCTCACCACCAGAGGAGGGTATGACCTTC.

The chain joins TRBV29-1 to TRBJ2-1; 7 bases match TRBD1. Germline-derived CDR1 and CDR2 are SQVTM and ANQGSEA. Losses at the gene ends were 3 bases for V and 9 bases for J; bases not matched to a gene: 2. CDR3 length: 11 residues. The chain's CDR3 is CSVDPGGEQFF. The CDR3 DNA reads TGCAGCGTTGATCCAGGGGGTGAGCAGTTCTTC.

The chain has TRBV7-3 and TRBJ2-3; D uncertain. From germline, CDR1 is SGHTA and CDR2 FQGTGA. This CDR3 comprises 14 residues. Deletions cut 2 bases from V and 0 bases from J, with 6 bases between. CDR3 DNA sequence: TGTGCCAGCAGCTTACATAGTAGCACAGATACGCAGTATTTT. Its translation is CASSLHSSTDTQYF.

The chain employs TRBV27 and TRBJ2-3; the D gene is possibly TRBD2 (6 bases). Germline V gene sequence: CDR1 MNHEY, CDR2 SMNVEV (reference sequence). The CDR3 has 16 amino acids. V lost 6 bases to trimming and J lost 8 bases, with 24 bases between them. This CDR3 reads CASRSGVGLEPSTQYF. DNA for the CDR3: TGTGCCAGCAGATCGGGAGTGGGACTGGAACCCAGTACGCAGTATTTT.

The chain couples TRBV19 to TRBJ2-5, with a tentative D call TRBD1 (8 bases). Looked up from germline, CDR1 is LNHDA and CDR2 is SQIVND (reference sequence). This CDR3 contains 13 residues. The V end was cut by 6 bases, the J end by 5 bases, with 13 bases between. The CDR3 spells CASSTGGGETQYF. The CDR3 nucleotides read TGTGCCAGTAGCACAGGGGGAGGGGAGACCCAGTACTTC.

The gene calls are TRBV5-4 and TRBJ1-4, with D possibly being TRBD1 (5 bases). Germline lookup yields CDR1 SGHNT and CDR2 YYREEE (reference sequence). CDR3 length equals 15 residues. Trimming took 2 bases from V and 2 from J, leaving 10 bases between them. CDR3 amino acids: CASSFQGSTNEKLFF. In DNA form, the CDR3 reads TGTGCCAGCAGCTTTCAGGGATCGACTAATGAAAAACTGTTTTTT.

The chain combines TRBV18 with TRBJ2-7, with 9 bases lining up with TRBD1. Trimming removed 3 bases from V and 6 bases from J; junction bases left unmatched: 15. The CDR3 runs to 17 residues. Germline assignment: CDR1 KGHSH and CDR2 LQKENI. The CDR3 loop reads CASSPRLLPGTGIEQYF. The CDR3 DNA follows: TGTGCCAGCTCACCCCGTCTCTTACCCGGGACAGGGATCGAGCAGTACTTC.

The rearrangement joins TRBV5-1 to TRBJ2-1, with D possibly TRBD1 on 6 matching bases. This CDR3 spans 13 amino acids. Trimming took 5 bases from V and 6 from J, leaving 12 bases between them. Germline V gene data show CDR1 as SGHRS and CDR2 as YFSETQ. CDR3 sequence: CASREDSPNEQFF. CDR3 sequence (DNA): TGCGCCAGCAGAGAGGACAGCCCCAATGAGCAGTTCTTC.

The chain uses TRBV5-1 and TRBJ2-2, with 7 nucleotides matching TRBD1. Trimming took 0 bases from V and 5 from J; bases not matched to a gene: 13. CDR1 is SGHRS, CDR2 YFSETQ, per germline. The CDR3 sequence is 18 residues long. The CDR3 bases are TGCGCCAGCAGCTTGGGCCGAGACAGACAGGGTTATACCGGGGAGCTGTTTTTT. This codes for CASSLGRDRQGYTGELFF.

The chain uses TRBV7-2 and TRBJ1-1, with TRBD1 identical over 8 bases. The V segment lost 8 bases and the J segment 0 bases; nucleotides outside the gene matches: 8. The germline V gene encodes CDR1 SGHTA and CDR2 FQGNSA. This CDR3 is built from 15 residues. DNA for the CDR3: TGTGCCAGCCGAATAACAGGGGGGGTGAACACTGAAGCTTTCTTT. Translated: CASRITGGVNTEAFF.

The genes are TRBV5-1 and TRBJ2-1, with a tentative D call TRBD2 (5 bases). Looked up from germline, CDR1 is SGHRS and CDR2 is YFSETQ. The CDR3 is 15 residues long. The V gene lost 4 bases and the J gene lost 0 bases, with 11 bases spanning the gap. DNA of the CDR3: TGCGCCAGCAGCCAAAGCGGCGACTCCTACAATGAGCAGTTCTTC. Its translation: CASSQSGDSYNEQFF. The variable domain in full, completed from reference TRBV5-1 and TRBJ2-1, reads KAGVTQTPRYLIKTRGQQVTLSCSPISGHRSVSWYQQTPGQGLQFLFEYFSETQRNKGNFPGRFSGRQFSNSRSEMNVSTLELGDSALYLCASSQSGDSYNEQFFGPGTRLTVL.

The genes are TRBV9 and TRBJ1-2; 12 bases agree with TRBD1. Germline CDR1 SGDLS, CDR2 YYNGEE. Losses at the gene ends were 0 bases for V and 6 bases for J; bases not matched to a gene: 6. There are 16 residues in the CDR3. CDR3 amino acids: CASSVELGTGGDGYTF. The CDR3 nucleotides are TGTGCCAGCAGCGTAGAATTAGGGACAGGGGGCGATGGCTACACCTTC.

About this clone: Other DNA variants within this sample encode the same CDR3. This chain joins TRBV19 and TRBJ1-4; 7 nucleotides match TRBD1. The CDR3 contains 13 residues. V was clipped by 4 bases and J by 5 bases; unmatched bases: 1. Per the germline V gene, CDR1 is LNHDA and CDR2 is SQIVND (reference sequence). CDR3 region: CASSKTGNEKLFF. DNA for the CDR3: TGTGCCAGTAGTAAGACAGGGAATGAAAAACTGTTTTTT. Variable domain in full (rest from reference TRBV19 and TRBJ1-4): DGGITQSPKYLFRKEGQNVTLSCEQNLNHDAMYWYRQDPGQGLRLIYYSQIVNDFQKGDIAEGYSVSREKKESFPLTVTSAQKNPTAFYLCASSKTGNEKLFFGSGTQLSVL.

The chain's CDR3 is CASSLADRITEAFF. The CDR3 DNA sequence: TGCGCCAGCAGCCTCGCCGACAGAATTACTGAAGCTTTCTTT. The chain carries TRBV5-1 and TRBJ1-1; D is possibly TRBD1 (5 bases). The CDR3 extends over 14 amino acids. Between the trimmed V and J ends, which lost 4 bases and 5 bases, there was a span of 15 bases. Germline V gene lookup returns CDR1 SGHRS and CDR2 YFSETQ.

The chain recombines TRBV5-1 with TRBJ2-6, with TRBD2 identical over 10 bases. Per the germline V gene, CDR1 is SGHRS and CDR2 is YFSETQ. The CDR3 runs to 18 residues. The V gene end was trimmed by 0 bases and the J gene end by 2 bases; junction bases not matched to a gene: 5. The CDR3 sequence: CASSLAGAGGAGANVLTF. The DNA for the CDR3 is TGCGCCAGCAGCTTGGCGGGAGCGGGAGGGGCTGGGGCCAACGTCCTGACTTTC.

CDR3 sequence (DNA): TGTGCCAGCAGCGATACCTGGACAGGGGGCGAGGATTCACCCCTCCACTTT. This sequence encodes CASSDTWTGGEDSPLHF. This sequence joins TRBV5-4 and TRBJ1-6, with 11 bases lining up with TRBD1. From germline, CDR1 is SGHNT and CDR2 YYREEE (reference sequence). V lost 4 bases to trimming and J lost 8 bases; unmatched junction nucleotides: 11. The CDR3 sequence is 17 residues long.

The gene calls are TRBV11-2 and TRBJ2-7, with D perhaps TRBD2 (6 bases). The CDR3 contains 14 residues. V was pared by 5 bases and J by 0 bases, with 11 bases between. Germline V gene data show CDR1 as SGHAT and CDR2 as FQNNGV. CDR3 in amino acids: CASSLGGSSYEQYF. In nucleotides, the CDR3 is TGTGCCAGCAGCCTGGGAGGTAGCTCCTACGAGCAGTACTTC.

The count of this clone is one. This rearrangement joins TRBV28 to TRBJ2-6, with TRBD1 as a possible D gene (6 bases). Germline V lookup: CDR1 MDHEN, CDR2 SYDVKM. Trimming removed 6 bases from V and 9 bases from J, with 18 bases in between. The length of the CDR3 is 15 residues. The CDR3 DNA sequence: TGTGCCAGCAGGCGAACAGGGTTGGAAGGCAACGTCCTGACTTTC. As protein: CASRRTGLEGNVLTF. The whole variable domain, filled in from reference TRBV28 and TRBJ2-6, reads DVKVTQSSRYLVKRTGEKVFLECVQDMDHENMFWYRQDPGLGLRLIYFSYDVKMKEKGDIPEGYSVSREKKERFSLILESASTNQTSMYLCASRRTGLEGNVLTFGAGSRLTVL.

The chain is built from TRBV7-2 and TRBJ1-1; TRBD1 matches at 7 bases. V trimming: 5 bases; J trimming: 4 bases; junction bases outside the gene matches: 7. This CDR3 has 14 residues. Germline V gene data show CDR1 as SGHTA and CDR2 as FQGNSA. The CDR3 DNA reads TGTGCCAGCAGCCCTAGGGGGCTAGGCACTGAAGCTTTCTTT. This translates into CASSPRGLGTEAFF.

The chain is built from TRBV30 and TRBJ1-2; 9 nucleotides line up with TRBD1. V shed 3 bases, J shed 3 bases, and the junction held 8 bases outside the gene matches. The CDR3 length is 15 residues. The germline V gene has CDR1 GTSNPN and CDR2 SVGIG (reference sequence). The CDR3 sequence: CAWRGGQGPYYGYTF. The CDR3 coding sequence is TGTGCCTGGAGAGGGGGACAGGGCCCCTACTATGGCTACACCTTC.